This entry describes one T cell receptor beta chain. The count of this clone is one. Which antigen it targets is not known. Base quality data are lacking; no much larger clone is found one base away. This sample was included in a study of shared clonotypes between healthy human individuals (dated by TCRdb to about 2020). In the study overall: Two women and a few men aged 18 to 49 years were included in the cohort. Leukapheresis yielded between about 0.9 and 9.5 billion PBMCs per donor. For each donor, three plates each were used for CD4 naive and CD4 memory, two plates were used for CD8 naive, and one plate was used for CD8 memory. Blood TCR repertoires of a handful of healthy adults were deeply sequenced to estimate repertoire size and the extent of clonotype sharing between individuals. To increase sequencing depth and limit assay-specific biases, TCR repertoire library preparation and sequencing were carried out by different laboratories using diverse techniques.

Using the deep immunoSEQ assay, TCR CDR3 regions were amplified from genomic DNA by multiplex PCR. For each cell subset, the extracted genomic DNA was distributed evenly across all wells of several immunoSEQ 96-well plates, and each plate served as one replicate. For sorted subsets, about 0.2 ug genomic DNA, equal to 25,000 to 35,000 T cell genomes, was loaded into each replicate PCR. Purified libraries were measured with a Qubit 3.0 fluorometer, size-checked on a Bioanalyzer 2100, and measured again with the KAPA Library Quantification kit. Every immunoSEQ 96-well plate was sequenced on a separate single-read 150-cycle Illumina NextSeq 550 flow cell. On the study's bioinformatics: Because the immunoSEQ output included only junctional sequences and no quality scores, the filtering could not be the same as the filtering used for full-length reads. To assign V/J genes and CDR3, sequences were annotated against IMGT germline references using PyIR, a Python wrapper for IgBLAST v1.9. Reads were removed for weak V/J assignments (E-value above 1e-6), missing CDR3, stop codons, out-of-frame junctions, or ambiguous translated residues. V3J clonotypes were defined as sequences sharing an identical inferred V gene, J gene, and CDR3 amino acid sequence. To compute the percentage overlap between repertoires, the number of shared unique clonotypes was divided by the size of the smaller repertoire. RTK rarefaction, the Chao1 estimator, and Recon v2.1 estimates of unobserved clonotypes were used to assess repertoire richness. For all TCRbeta clonotypes obtained by the gDNA method from a few donors, generation probabilities were computed with OLGA. Held by TCRdb, this immuneACCESS table contains in-frame sequences only and omits some clones. Under half of the omission traces to an unresolved V gene where checked; the cause of the rest is unknown. V and J calls and clone size come straight from that table; D and trimming were deduced from the DNA. The sample has 750,000 to 1,000,000 clones on record, about 91% of them singletons. The ten largest account for around 24% of the sample.

CD8 naive samples were obtained by positive selection for CCR7 among CD45RO-negative cells, yielding a CD45RA+CCR7+ population from which TemRA cells were excluded. Healthy HIV-negative adults with no recently reported acute infections or vaccinations were included as donors. Every donor was a Caucasian adult residing in Nashville, Tennessee, USA. Blood was obtained by leukapheresis, after which PBMCs were separated by Ficoll-Histopaque density gradient centrifugation and cryopreserved in liquid nitrogen vapor phase. Analytical flow cytometry was used to check the purity and quantity of every magnetically sorted T cell population. From each sorted fraction, genomic DNA was isolated and quantified by UV absorbance on a Nanodrop 2000c. General study outcomes and caveats: Because the study included only a small number of donors, the genetic and exposure-history diversity represented was limited. Naive subsets generally had larger estimated clonotype richness than memory subsets did. Across a handful of donors, around 5.4% of naive CD4, roughly 3.3% of naive CD8, about 2.3% of memory CD4, and approximately 0.4% of memory CD8 clonotypes were shared. Even with the large sequencing depth, rarefaction of the sorted-subset datasets indicated that sequencing was incomplete. Pairwise subsampling led to the expectation that sequencing depth would affect the degree of clonotype sharing among donors. Sampling was limited to blood, and TCR repertoires in tissue likely differ from TCR repertoires in blood. Clonotypes shared by all four sorted-subset donors showed higher generation probabilities than non-shared clonotypes.

The source of this sequence is a man aged 25-40 years in good health. Sequencing used naive CD8+ T cells sorted from blood. Per the publication, the cell subset or site label means: CD45RA+CCR7+.

The CDR3 protein sequence reads: CASSLGYGGDEQYF. The DNA reads as follows: TGTGCCAGCAGCTTAGGCTATGGAGGGGACGAGCAGTACTTC. This chain is built from TRBV11-2 and TRBJ2-7; the D segment could be TRBD2, given 6 matching bases. CDR1 and CDR2 are read off the germline V gene as SGHAT and FQNNGV. The CDR3 goes from the cysteine to the phenylalanine over 14 residues. The only DNA kept is the CDR3, 42 bases in frame from the first base. Trimming at the junction amounts to 1 base on V and 5 bases on J, and the germline ends lie 12 bases apart.